Sequencing of this T cell receptor beta chain was carried out in a study of identical twins. General study points: Out-of-frame alpha sequences common to twins were enriched for low generation probability. It was cross-sectional statistical analysis, not following the same donors, that the conclusions relied on.

TCRdb re-called the 5' RACE reads with MiXCR, one entry per CDR3 protein. The sample includes around 250,000 distinct CDR3 sequences, about 8.3% of them seen just once. This CDR3 is built from 17 residues. Germline V CDR1 and CDR2: LNHNV, YYDKDF (reference sequence). The V and J ends lost 8 bases and 6 bases, in that order; junction bases with no gene match: 20. There are a few counts of this clonotype. Its antigen remains unknown. These data were likewise used in another study, on yellow fever vaccine responses in identical twins.

The V call is TRBV15, the J call TRBJ2-3; 7 bases map to TRBD2. Sequenced: CD8+ T cells sorted from blood. This sequence originates from a woman aged 18-35 years in good health. The CDR3 DNA is TGTGCCACCTTTGGACGAAGCGGGGTGGCGGATATGGATACGCAGTATTTT. Its translation: CATFGRSGVADMDTQYF.